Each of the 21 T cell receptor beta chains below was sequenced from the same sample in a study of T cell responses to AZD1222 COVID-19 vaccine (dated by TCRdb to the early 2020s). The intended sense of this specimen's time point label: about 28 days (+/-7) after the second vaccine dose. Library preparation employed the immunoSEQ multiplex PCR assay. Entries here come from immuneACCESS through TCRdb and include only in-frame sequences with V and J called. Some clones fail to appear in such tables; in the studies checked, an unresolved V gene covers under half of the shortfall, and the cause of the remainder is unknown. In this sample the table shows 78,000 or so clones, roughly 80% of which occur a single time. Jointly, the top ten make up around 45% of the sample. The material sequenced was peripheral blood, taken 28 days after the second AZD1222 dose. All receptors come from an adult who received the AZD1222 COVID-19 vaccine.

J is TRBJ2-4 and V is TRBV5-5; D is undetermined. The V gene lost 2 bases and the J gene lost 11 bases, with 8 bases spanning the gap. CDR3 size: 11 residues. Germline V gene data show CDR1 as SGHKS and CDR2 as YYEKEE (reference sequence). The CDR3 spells CASSFKEVQYF. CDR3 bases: TGTGCCAGCAGCTTCAAGGAAGTTCAGTACTTC.

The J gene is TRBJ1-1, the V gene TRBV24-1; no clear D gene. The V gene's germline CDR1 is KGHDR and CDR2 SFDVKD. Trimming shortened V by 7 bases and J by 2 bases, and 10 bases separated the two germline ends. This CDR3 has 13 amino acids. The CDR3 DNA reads TGTGCCACCAGGTCGGACGGTAACACTGAAGCTTTCTTT. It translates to CATRSDGNTEAFF.

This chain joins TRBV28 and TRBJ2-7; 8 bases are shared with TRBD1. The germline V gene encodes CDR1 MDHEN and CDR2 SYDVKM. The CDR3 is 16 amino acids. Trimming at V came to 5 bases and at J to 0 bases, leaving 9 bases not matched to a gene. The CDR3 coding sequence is TGTGCCAGCAGTGTAGGGGGGACAGGCGGCTCCTACGAGCAGTACTTC. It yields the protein CASSVGGTGGSYEQYF.

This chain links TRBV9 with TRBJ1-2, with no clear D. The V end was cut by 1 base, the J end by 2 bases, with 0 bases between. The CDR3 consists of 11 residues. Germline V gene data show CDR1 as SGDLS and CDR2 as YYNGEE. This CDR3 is CASSVNYGYTF. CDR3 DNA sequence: TGTGCCAGCAGCGTAAACTATGGCTACACCTTC.

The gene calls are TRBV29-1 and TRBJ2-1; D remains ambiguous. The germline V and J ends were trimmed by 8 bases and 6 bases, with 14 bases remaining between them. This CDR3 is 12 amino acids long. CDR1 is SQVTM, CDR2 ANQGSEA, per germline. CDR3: CSIPLAANEQFF. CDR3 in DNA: TGCAGCATTCCTCTGGCAGCCAATGAGCAGTTCTTC.

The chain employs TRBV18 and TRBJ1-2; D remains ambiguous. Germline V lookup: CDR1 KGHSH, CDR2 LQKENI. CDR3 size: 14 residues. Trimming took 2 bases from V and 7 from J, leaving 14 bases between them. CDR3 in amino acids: CASSPVSEAVGYTF. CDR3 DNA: TGTGCCAGCTCACCAGTCAGCGAGGCCGTTGGCTACACCTTC. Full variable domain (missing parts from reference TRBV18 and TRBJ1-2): NAGVMQNPRHLVRRRGQEARLRCSPMKGHSHVYWYRQLPEEGLKFMVYLQKENIIDESGMPKERFSAEFPKEGPSILRIQQVVRGDSAAYFCASSPVSEAVGYTFGSGTRLTVV.

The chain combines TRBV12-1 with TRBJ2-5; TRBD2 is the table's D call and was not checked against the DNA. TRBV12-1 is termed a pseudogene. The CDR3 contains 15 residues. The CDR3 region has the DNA TGTGCCAGCAGCCCGAGGTGGGTTATCCAAGAGACCCAGTACTTC. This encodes CASSPRWVIQETQYF.

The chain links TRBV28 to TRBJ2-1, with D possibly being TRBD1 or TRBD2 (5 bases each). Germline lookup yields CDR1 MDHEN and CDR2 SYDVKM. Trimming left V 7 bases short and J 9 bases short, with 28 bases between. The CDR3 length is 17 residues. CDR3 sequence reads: CASTGYGGALKGTEQFF. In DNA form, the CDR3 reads TGTGCCAGCACCGGATATGGGGGAGCGCTAAAGGGCACTGAGCAGTTCTTC.

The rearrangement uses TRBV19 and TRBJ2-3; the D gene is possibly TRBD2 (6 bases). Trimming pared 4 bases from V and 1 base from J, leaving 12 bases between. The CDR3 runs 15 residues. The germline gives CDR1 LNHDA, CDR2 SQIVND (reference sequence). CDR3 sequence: CASSTVAGRTDTQYF. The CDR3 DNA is TGTGCCAGTAGTACTGTTGCGGGACGCACAGATACGCAGTATTTT.

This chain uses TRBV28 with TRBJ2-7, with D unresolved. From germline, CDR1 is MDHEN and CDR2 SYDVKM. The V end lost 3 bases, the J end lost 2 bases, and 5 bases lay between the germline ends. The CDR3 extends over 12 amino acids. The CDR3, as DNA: TGTGCCAGCAGTTTCGAAGCCTACGAGCAGTACTTC. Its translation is CASSFEAYEQYF.

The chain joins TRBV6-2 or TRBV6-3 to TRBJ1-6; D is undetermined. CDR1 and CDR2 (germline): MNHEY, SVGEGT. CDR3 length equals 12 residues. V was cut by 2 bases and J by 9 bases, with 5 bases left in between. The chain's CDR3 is CASSYVGSPLHF. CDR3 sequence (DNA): TGTGCCAGCAGTTACGTGGGTTCACCCCTCCACTTT.

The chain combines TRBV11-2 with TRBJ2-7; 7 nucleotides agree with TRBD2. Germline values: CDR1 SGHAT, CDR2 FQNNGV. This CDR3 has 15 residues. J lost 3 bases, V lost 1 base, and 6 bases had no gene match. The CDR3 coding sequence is TGTGCCAGCAGCTTAGTCGGCGGGAGCGTCTACGAGCAGTACTTC. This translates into CASSLVGGSVYEQYF.

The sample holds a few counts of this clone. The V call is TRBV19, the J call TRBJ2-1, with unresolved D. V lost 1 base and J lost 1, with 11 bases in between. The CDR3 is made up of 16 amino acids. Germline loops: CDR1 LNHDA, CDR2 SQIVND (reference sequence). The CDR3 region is CASSIVGIRSYNEQFF. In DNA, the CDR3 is TGTGCCAGTAGTATAGTGGGGATACGGTCCTACAATGAGCAGTTCTTC.

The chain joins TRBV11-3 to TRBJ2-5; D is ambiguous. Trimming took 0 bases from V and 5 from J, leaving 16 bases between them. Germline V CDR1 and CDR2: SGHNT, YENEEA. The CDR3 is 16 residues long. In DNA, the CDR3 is TGTGCCAGCAGCTTAGAAGATTCTCGGATAGGGGAGACCCAGTACTTC. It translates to CASSLEDSRIGETQYF.

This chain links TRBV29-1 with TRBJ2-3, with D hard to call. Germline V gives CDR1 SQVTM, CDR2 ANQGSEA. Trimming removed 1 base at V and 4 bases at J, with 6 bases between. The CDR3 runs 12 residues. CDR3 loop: CSVEVSADTQYF. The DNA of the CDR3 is TGCAGCGTTGAAGTTTCGGCAGATACGCAGTATTTT.

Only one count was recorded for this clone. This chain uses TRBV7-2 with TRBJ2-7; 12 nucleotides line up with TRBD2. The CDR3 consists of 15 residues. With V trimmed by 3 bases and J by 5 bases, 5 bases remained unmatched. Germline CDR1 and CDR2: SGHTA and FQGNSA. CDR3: CASSFWTSGTHEQYF. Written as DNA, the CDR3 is TGTGCCAGCAGCTTCTGGACTAGCGGGACCCACGAGCAGTACTTC.

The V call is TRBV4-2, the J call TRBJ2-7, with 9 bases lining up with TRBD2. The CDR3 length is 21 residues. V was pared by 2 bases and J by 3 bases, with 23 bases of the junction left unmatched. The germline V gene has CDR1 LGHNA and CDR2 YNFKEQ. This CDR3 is CASSQNPSGRGGLLQGYEQYF. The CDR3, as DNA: TGTGCCAGCAGCCAAAACCCCAGCGGGCGGGGGGGCCTTCTTCAGGGCTACGAGCAGTACTTC.

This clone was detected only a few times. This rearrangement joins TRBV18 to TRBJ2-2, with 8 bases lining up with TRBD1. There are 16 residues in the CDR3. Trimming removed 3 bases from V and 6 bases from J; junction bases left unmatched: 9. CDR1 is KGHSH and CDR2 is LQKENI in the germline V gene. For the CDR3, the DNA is TGTGCCAGCTCACCCCACGCAGGGGGCGCCGCCGGGGAGCTGTTTTTT. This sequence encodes CASSPHAGGAAGELFF.

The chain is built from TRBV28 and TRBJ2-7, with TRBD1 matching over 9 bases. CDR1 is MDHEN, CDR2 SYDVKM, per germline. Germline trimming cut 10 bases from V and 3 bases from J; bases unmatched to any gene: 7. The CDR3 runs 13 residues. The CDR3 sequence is CATMTGGVYEQYF. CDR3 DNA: TGTGCCACCATGACAGGGGGAGTCTACGAGCAGTACTTC.

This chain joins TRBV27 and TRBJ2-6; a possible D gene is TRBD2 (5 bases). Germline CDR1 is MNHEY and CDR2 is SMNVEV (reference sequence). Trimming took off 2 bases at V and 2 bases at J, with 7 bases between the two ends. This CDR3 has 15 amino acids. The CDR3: CASSLEGAGANVLTF. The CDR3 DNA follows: TGTGCCAGCAGTTTAGAGGGAGCTGGGGCCAACGTCCTGACTTTC.

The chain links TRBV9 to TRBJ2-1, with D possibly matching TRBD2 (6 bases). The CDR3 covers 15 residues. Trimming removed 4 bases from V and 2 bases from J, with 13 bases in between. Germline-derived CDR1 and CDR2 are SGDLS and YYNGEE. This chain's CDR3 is CASSPGIAAYNEQFF. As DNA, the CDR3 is TGTGCCAGCAGCCCCGGTATAGCGGCCTACAATGAGCAGTTCTTC.